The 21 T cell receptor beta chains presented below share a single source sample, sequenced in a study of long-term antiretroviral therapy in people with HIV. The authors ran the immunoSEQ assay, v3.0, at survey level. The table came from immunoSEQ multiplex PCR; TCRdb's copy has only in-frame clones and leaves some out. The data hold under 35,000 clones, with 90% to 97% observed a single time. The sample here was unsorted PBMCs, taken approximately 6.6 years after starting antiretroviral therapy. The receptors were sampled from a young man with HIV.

As DNA, the CDR3 is TGCAGCGCGGCCGGCACGAACACCGGGGAGCTGTTTTTT. Its translation: CSAAGTNTGELFF. This chain uses TRBV29-1 with TRBJ2-2; no firm D call. CDR1 SQVTM and CDR2 ANQGSEA come from the germline V gene. With 7 bases removed from V and 0 bases from J, the gap between germline ends came to 9 bases. The CDR3 runs to 13 residues.

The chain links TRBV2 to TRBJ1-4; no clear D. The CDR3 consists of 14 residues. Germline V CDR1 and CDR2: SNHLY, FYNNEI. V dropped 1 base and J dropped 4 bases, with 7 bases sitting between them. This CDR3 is CASSEGSRNEKLFF. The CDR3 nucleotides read TGTGCCAGCAGTGAAGGGAGTCGTAATGAAAAACTGTTTTTT.

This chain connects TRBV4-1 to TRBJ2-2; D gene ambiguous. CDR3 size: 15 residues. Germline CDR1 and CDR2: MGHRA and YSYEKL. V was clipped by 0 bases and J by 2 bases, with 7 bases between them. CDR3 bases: TGCGCCAGCAGCCAAGAATGGAGTAACACCGGGGAGCTGTTTTTT. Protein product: CASSQEWSNTGELFF.

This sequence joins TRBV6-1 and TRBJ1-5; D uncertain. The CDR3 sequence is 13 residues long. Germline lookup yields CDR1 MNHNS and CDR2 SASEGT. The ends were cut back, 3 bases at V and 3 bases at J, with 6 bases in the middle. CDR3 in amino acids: CASSDSYNQPQHF. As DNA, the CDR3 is TGTGCCAGCAGTGACAGCTACAATCAGCCCCAGCATTTT.

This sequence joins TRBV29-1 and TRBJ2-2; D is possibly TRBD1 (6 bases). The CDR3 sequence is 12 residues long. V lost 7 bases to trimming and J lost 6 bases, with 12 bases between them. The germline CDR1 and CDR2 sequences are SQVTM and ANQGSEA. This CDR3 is CSALSGAGELFF. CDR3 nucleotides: TGCAGCGCCCTGTCAGGGGCCGGGGAGCTGTTTTTT.

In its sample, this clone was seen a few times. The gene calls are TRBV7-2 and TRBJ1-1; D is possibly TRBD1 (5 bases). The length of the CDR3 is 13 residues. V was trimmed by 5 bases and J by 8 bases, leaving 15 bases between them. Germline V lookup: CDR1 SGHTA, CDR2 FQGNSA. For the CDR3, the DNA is TGTGCCAGCAGCCAGGGTGGGGCGGAAGAAGCTTTCTTT. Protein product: CASSQGGAEEAFF.

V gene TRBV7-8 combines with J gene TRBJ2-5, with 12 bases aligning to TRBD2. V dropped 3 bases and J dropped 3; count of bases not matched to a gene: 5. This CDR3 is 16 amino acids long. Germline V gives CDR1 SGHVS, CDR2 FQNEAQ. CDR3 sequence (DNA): TGTGCCAGCAGCTTGGCACTAGCGGGGGGCGAAGAGACCCAGTACTTC. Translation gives CASSLALAGGEETQYF.

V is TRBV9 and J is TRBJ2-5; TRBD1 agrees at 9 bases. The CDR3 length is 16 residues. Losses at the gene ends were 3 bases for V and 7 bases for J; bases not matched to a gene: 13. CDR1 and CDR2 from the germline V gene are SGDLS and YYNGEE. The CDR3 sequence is CASSGRTGENLATQYF. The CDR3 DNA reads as TGTGCCAGCAGCGGAAGGACAGGGGAGAATCTAGCGACCCAGTACTTC. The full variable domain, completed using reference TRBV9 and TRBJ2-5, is DSGVTQTPKHLITATGQRVTLRCSPRSGDLSVYWYQQSLDQGLQFLIQYYNGEERAKGNILERFSAQQFPDLHSELNLSSLELGDSALYFCASSGRTGENLATQYFGPGTRLLVL.

The CDR3: CASSQVVLDEQFF. CDR3 sequence (DNA): TGTGCCAGCAGCCAAGTAGTTCTGGATGAGCAGTTCTTC. This chain connects TRBV4-2 to TRBJ2-1; D remains ambiguous. V was shortened by 1 base and J by 8 bases, with 9 bases between the two germline ends. CDR1 is LGHNA, CDR2 YNFKEQ, per germline. The CDR3 contains 13 residues.

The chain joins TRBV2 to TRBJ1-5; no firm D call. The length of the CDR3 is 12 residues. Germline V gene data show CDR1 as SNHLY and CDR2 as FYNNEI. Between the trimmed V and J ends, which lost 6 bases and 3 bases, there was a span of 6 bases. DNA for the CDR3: TGTGCCAGCAGGGAGCTCAATCAGCCCCAGCATTTT. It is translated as CASRELNQPQHF.

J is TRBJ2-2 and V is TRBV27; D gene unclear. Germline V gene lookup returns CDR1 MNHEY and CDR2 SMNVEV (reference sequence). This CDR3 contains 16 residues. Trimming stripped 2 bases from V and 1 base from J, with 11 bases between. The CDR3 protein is CASSLRGYVNTGELFF. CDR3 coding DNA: TGTGCCAGCAGTTTACGAGGCTACGTGAACACCGGGGAGCTGTTTTTT.

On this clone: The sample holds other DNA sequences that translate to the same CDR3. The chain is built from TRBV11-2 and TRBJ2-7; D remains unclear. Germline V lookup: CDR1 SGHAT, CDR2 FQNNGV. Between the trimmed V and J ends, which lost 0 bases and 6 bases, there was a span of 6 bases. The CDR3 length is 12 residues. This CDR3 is CASSLDLSEQYF. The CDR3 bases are TGTGCCAGCAGCTTAGATCTCTCCGAGCAGTACTTC. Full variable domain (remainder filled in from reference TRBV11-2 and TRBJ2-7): EAGVAQSPRYKIIEKRQSVAFWCNPISGHATLYWYQQILGQGPKLLIQFQNNGVVDDSQLPKDRFSAERLKGVDSTLKIQPAKLEDSAVYLCASSLDLSEQYFGPGTRLTVT.

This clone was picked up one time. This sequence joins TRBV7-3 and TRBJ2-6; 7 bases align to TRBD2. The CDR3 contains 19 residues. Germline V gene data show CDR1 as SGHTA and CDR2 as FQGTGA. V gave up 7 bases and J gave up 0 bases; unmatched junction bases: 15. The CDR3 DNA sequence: TGTGCCAGCACCCTCCCCGGGGCTAGCGGCCCCTCTGGGGCCAACGTCCTGACTTTC. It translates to CASTLPGASGPSGANVLTF. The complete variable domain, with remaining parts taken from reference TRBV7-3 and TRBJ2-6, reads GAGVSQTPSNKVTEKGKYVELRCDPISGHTALYWYRQSLGQGPEFLIYFQGTGAADDSGLPNDRFFAVRPEGSVSTLKIQRTERGDSAVYLCASTLPGASGPSGANVLTFGAGSRLTVL.

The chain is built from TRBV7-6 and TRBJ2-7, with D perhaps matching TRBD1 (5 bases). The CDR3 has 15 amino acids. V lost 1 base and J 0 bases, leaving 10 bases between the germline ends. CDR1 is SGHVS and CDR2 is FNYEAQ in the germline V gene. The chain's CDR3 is CASSLGQLPSYEQYF. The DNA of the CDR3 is TGTGCCAGCAGCTTAGGACAGCTACCCTCCTACGAGCAGTACTTC.

Here the CDR3 DNA reads TGTGCCAGCAGTGCAGACAGGTCGAACACTGAAGCTTTCTTT. Its protein is CASSADRSNTEAFF. V is TRBV7-6 and J is TRBJ1-1; possibly TRBD1 for D (6 bases). CDR3 length: 14 amino acids. Looked up from germline, CDR1 is SGHVS and CDR2 is FNYEAQ. V gave up 6 bases and J gave up 1 base, with 12 bases separating them.

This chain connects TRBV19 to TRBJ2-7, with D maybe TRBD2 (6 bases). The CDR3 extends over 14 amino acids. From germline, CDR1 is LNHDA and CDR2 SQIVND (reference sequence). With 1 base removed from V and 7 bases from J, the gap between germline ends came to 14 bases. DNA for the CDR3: TGTGCCAGTAGTATAGCGGGCCGCCGGGGGGAGCAGTACTTC. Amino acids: CASSIAGRRGEQYF.

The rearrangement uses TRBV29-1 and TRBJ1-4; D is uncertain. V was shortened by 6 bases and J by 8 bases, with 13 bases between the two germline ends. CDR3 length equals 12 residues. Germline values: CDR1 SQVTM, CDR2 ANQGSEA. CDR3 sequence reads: CSVGRTGEKLFF. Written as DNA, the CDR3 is TGCAGCGTAGGGAGGACCGGGGAAAAACTGTTTTTT.

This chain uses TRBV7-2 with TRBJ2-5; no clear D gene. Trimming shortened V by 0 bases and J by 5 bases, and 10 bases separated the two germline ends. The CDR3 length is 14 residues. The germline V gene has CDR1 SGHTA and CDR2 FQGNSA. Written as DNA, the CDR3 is TGTGCCAGCAGCTTAGCCGATCCAAGGGAGACCCAGTACTTC. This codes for CASSLADPRETQYF. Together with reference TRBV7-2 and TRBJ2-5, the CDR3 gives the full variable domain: GAGVSQSPSNKVTEKGKDVELRCDPISGHTALYWYRQSLGQGLEFLIYFQGNSAPDKSGLPSDRFSAERTGGSVSTLTIQRTQQEDSAVYLCASSLADPRETQYFGPGTRLLVL.

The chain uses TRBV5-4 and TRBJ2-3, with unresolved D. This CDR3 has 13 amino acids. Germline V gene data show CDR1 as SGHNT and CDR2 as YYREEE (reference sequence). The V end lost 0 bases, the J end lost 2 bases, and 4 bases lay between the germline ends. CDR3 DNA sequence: TGTGCCAGCAGCTTGGAGGCCACAGATACGCAGTATTTT. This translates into CASSLEATDTQYF.

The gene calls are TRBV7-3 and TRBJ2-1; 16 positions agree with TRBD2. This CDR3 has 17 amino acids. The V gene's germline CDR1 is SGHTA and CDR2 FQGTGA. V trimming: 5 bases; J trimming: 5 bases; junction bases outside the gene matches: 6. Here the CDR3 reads CASSPGTSGRGDNEQFF. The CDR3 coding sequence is TGTGCCAGCAGCCCCGGGACTAGCGGGAGGGGAGACAATGAGCAGTTCTTC. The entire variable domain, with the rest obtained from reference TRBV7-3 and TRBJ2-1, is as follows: GAGVSQTPSNKVTEKGKYVELRCDPISGHTALYWYRQSLGQGPEFLIYFQGTGAADDSGLPNDRFFAVRPEGSVSTLKIQRTERGDSAVYLCASSPGTSGRGDNEQFFGPGTRLTVL.

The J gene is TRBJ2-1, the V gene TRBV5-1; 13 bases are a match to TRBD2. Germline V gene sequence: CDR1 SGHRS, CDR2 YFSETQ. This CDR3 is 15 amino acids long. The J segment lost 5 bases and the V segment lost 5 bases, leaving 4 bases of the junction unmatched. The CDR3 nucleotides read TGCGCCAGCAGAACCGGACTAGCGGGGGACAATGAGCAGTTCTTC. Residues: CASRTGLAGDNEQFF. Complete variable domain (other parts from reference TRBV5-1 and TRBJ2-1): KAGVTQTPRYLIKTRGQQVTLSCSPISGHRSVSWYQQTPGQGLQFLFEYFSETQRNKGNFPGRFSGRQFSNSRSEMNVSTLELGDSALYLCASRTGLAGDNEQFFGPGTRLTVL.